A single sample gave rise to the 13 T cell receptor beta chains below, sequenced in a study of T cell responses to AZD1222 COVID-19 vaccine. TCRdb's table, derived via immunoSEQ multiplex PCR, lists solely in-frame clones and lacks some. Among roughly 100,000 clones listed, around 89% were seen once. The sequences come from peripheral blood, collected on day 0 of AZD1222 vaccination. These receptor sequences come from an adult in good health.

This chain links TRBV19 with TRBJ2-5; tentatively, D is TRBD2 (6 bases). The V and J ends lost 10 bases and 2 bases respectively, with 20 bases between them. Germline V gene sequence: CDR1 LNHDA, CDR2 SQIVND (reference sequence). The CDR3 sequence is 15 residues long. The CDR3 DNA follows: TGTGCCACCAAGGGGTTTGGGGGGTATCAAGAGACCCAGTACTTC. This gives the protein CATKGFGGYQETQYF.

This clone was seen just once. The gene calls are TRBV28 and TRBJ1-5; 10 bases agree with TRBD1. With V trimmed by 10 bases and J by 4 bases, 10 bases remained unmatched. Germline loops: CDR1 MDHEN, CDR2 SYDVKM. The CDR3 runs 15 residues. CDR3: CATSTGGGGNQPQHF. As DNA, the CDR3 is TGTGCCACCTCGACAGGGGGCGGAGGAAATCAGCCCCAGCATTTT.

The chain joins TRBV5-8 to TRBJ1-3; 7 nucleotides align to TRBD1. The CDR3 runs to 13 residues. Germline loops: CDR1 SGHTS, CDR2 YDEGEE. The junction had 4 bases not matched to a gene; V was cut back by 2 bases and J by 8 bases. This chain's CDR3 is CASSFGQGDTIYF. As DNA, the CDR3 is TGTGCCAGCAGCTTCGGCCAGGGGGACACCATATATTTT.

In its sample, this clone was seen many times. The V gene is TRBV5-6, the J gene TRBJ2-7; 10 nucleotides line up with TRBD2. The junction had 7 bases not matched to a gene; V was cut back by 1 base and J by 6 bases. Germline CDR1 reads SGHDT; CDR2 reads YYEEEE. This CDR3 region has 15 residues. This CDR3 reads CASSLSLAGEPEQYF. The CDR3 coding sequence is TGTGCCAGCAGCTTGTCTCTAGCGGGAGAGCCCGAGCAGTACTTC.

The J gene is TRBJ2-7, the V gene TRBV6-6; D gene ambiguous. Trimming took 0 bases from V and 7 from J, leaving 16 bases between them. Germline V gene data show CDR1 as MNHNY and CDR2 as SVGAGI (reference sequence). The CDR3 totals 15 residues. The CDR3, as DNA: TGTGCCAGCAGTTACTCGTCCAGGACGGGCCGAGAGCAGTACTTC. This gives the protein CASSYSSRTGREQYF.

The chain combines TRBV5-1 with TRBJ2-2; D is possibly TRBD1 (6 bases). The CDR3 is made up of 17 amino acids. Germline CDR1 and CDR2: SGHRS and YFSETQ. Trimming left V 0 bases short and J 0 bases short, with 12 bases between. The CDR3 coding sequence is TGCGCCAGCAGCTTGGCCAATACAGGGACGAACACCGGGGAGCTGTTTTTT. Translation gives CASSLANTGTNTGELFF.

The chain has TRBV7-7 and TRBJ1-5, with 7 bases lining up with TRBD1. CDR1 SSHAT and CDR2 FNYEAQ come from the germline V gene (reference sequence). The CDR3 is 15 amino acids. V lost 5 bases and J lost 3; bases outside the gene matches: 7. This chain's CDR3 is CASSRQGFNNQPQHF. In nucleotides, the CDR3 is TGTGCCAGCAGCCGACAGGGCTTCAACAATCAGCCCCAGCATTTT.

The chain employs TRBV27 and TRBJ2-3; D uncertain. V was cut by 8 bases and J by 2 bases, with 14 bases left in between. The germline gives CDR1 MNHEY, CDR2 SMNVEV (reference sequence). This CDR3 has 14 amino acids. The CDR3, as DNA: TGTGCCAGCTCCCCGACGTCCCCCACAGATACGCAGTATTTT. Its translation is CASSPTSPTDTQYF.

The J gene is TRBJ2-3, the V gene TRBV9; no firm D call. CDR1 is SGDLS and CDR2 is YYNGEE in the germline V gene. CDR3 size: 14 residues. V was cut by 4 bases and J by 1 base, with 10 bases left in between. The CDR3 region is CASSMTTGTDTQYF. CDR3 sequence (DNA): TGTGCCAGCAGCATGACCACTGGCACAGATACGCAGTATTTT. The whole variable domain, remainder taken from reference TRBV9 and TRBJ2-3, is DSGVTQTPKHLITATGQRVTLRCSPRSGDLSVYWYQQSLDQGLQFLIQYYNGEERAKGNILERFSAQQFPDLHSELNLSSLELGDSALYFCASSMTTGTDTQYFGPGTRLTVL.

This chain connects TRBV6-5 to TRBJ2-1; 11 bases are a match to TRBD2. The trim removed 6 bases at V and 9 bases at J, leaving 10 bases unmatched. Germline CDR1 reads MNHEY; CDR2 reads SVGAGI. There are 15 residues in the CDR3. The CDR3 DNA reads as TGTGCCAGCAGCCTACTAGCGGGAGTAGGGATTGAGCAGTTCTTC. Protein sequence: CASSLLAGVGIEQFF.

This clone was seen a single time. The rearrangement joins TRBV6-6 to TRBJ1-3; the D gene is possibly TRBD1 (6 bases). The V and J ends lost 6 bases and 0 bases respectively, with 12 bases between them. CDR1 is MNHNY and CDR2 is SVGAGI in the germline V gene (reference sequence). The CDR3 runs to 15 residues. For the CDR3, the DNA is TGTGCCAGCAGCCGCCCGACAGGCTCTGGAAACACCATATATTTT. Residues: CASSRPTGSGNTIYF.

The chain employs TRBV6-5 and TRBJ1-1; D possibly corresponds to TRBD1 (5 bases). Germline CDR1 MNHEY, CDR2 SVGAGI. The CDR3 covers 14 residues. V shed 1 base and J shed 7 bases, with 13 bases lying between them. CDR3 sequence reads: CASSYLGRTYEAFF. CDR3 bases: TGTGCCAGCAGTTACTTGGGACGGACATATGAAGCTTTCTTT.

The chain links TRBV18 to TRBJ1-5; TRBD1 is a possible D gene (5 bases). The germline V gene encodes CDR1 KGHSH and CDR2 LQKENI. The CDR3 has 13 amino acids. Trimming left V 3 bases short and J 9 bases short, with 12 bases between. The CDR3 spells CASSPWDQAPQHF. CDR3 nucleotide sequence: TGTGCCAGCTCACCTTGGGACCAGGCGCCCCAGCATTTT.